These 28 T cell receptor beta chains were sequenced from one sample in a study of sequential checkpoint blockade in melanoma. Using immunoSEQ multiplex PCR, the repertoire was profiled, and TCRdb retains in-frame clones only, with some absent. This table has approximately 12,000 clones, approximately 83% appearing once. The treatment is: randomized to nivolumab then ipilimumab (arm A) or the reverse (arm B). The specimen was CD8+ T cells sorted from blood (inferred from file names), collected from a patient given nivolumab and ipilimumab in sequence. The receptors were gathered from a human donor with melanoma.

In its sample, this clone is large. This CDR3 is also generated by other DNA sequences in the sample. The V and J genes are TRBV27 and TRBJ2-7; 12 nucleotides match TRBD1. CDR1 and CDR2 (germline): MNHEY, SMNVEV (reference sequence). The CDR3 runs to 16 residues. The junction had 3 bases not matched to a gene; V was cut back by 2 bases and J by 1 base. The CDR3 DNA reads as TGTGCCAGCAGTTTAGGGGACAGGGGGCTATCCTACGAGCAGTACTTC. Its protein is CASSLGDRGLSYEQYF.

V usage is TRBV30 and J usage is TRBJ1-3; a possible D gene is TRBD1 (6 bases). The CDR3 loop spans 15 amino acids. CDR1 is GTSNPN and CDR2 is SVGIG in the germline V gene (reference sequence). V lost 2 bases and J 0 bases, leaving 11 bases between the germline ends. CDR3 coding DNA: TGTGCCTGGAGTACGGACAGTTCCTCTGGAAACACCATATATTTT. Encoded protein: CAWSTDSSSGNTIYF.

The chain has TRBV11-2 and TRBJ2-1; TRBD1 agrees at 7 bases. This CDR3 region has 16 residues. The V gene end was trimmed by 4 bases and the J gene end by 6 bases; junction bases not matched to a gene: 12. Germline CDR1 and CDR2: SGHAT and FQNNGV. In DNA form, the CDR3 reads TGTGCCAGCAGCTCCTCCGGGACAGACTTGTTCAATGAGCAGTTCTTC. It translates to CASSSSGTDLFNEQFF. The full variable domain, its missing parts supplied by reference TRBV11-2 and TRBJ2-1, is EAGVAQSPRYKIIEKRQSVAFWCNPISGHATLYWYQQILGQGPKLLIQFQNNGVVDDSQLPKDRFSAERLKGVDSTLKIQPAKLEDSAVYLCASSSSGTDLFNEQFFGPGTRLTVL.

In its sample, this clone was seen a few times. The V and J genes are TRBV7-9 and TRBJ1-4, with D unresolved. V was clipped by 5 bases and J by 11 bases, with 12 bases between them. The CDR3 is 12 amino acids. In germline, CDR1 is SEHNR, CDR2 FQNEAQ (reference sequence). The CDR3 sequence is CASSQNWAKLFF. CDR3 nucleotides: TGTGCCAGCAGCCAAAATTGGGCGAAACTGTTTTTT.

Comment on this clone: The junction differs from germline at one of its ends, possibly a read error. This rearrangement joins TRBV7-7 to TRBJ2-2; perhaps TRBD1 as D (6 bases). Germline V gives CDR1 SSHAT, CDR2 FNYEAQ (reference sequence). The CDR3 covers 16 residues. DNA of the CDR3: TGTGCTAGCAGTTACACCCCTTTGGGGGCAGCCGGGGAGCTGTTTTTT. Its protein is CASSYTPLGAAGELFF.

The chain joins TRBV11-2 to TRBJ1-2; 10 bases agree with TRBD1. Germline V gene sequence: CDR1 SGHAT, CDR2 FQNNGV. With 2 bases clipped from V and 5 bases from J, the junction kept 5 bases outside the gene matches. This CDR3 is built from 15 residues. The CDR3 region has the DNA TGTGCCAGCAGCTTAACAGGACAGGGGGGGTATGGCTACACCTTC. It translates to CASSLTGQGGYGYTF.

This clone appeared a single time. This sequence joins TRBV13 and TRBJ1-1, with 7 bases lining up with TRBD1. The CDR3 runs to 15 residues. Germline assignment: CDR1 PRHDT and CDR2 FYEKMQ (reference sequence). The V gene end was trimmed by 6 bases and the J gene end by 6 bases; junction bases not matched to a gene: 13. The CDR3 loop is CASRWRGRESPEAFF. CDR3 DNA sequence: TGTGCCAGCAGATGGAGGGGGCGCGAGTCCCCTGAAGCTTTCTTT.

This chain uses TRBV4-1 with TRBJ2-7, with 13 bases fitting TRBD2. CDR1 is MGHRA, CDR2 YSYEKL, per germline. The CDR3 has 19 amino acids. Trimming cost V 5 bases and J 7 bases; bases outside gene matches: 20. This chain's CDR3 is CASSVGTGGTSGTHLEQYF. In DNA, the CDR3 is TGCGCCAGCAGCGTTGGGACAGGCGGGACTAGCGGGACCCACCTGGAGCAGTACTTC.

The chain couples TRBV5-1 to TRBJ2-7; 9 bases agree with TRBD2. The CDR3 length is 13 residues. In germline, CDR1 is SGHRS, CDR2 YFSETQ. J lost 5 bases, V lost 2 bases, and 2 bases had no gene match. CDR3 region: CASSLASGNEQYF. The CDR3, as DNA: TGCGCCAGCAGCTTAGCTAGCGGGAACGAGCAGTACTTC.

The chain links TRBV5-1 to TRBJ1-3, with D possibly being TRBD1 (6 bases). The V end was cut by 0 bases, the J end by 6 bases, with 13 bases between. The CDR3 is 15 amino acids. Germline CDR1 is SGHRS and CDR2 is YFSETQ. CDR3 in amino acids: CASSLAPGGLNTIYF. CDR3 nucleotides: TGCGCCAGCAGCTTGGCACCCGGGGGGCTAAACACCATATATTTT.

In the case of this clone: This may be a read error, as it is one base from a much larger clone. The sample contains more than one DNA sequence encoding this CDR3. The chain uses TRBV6-4 and TRBJ2-1; a possible D gene is TRBD2 (6 bases). CDR3 length equals 13 residues. CDR1 and CDR2 from the germline V gene are MRHNA and SNTAGT. V was pared by 5 bases and J by 8 bases, with 13 bases between. CDR3 protein: CASSRLESDEQFF. In DNA, the CDR3 is TGTGCCAGCAGTAGACTAGAGTCCGATGAGCAGTTCTTC.

The rearrangement links TRBV6-5 to TRBJ2-5; TRBD1 is a possible D gene (5 bases). The DNA end lines up better with TRBJ2-7; the J call may be wrong. The CDR3 is 13 amino acids. CDR1 MNHEY and CDR2 SVGAGI come from the germline V gene. CDR3 bases: TGTGCCAGCAGCCTGAACCAGGGCTACGAGCAGTACTTC. It encodes CASSLNQGYEQYF.

The chain joins TRBV15 to TRBJ1-5; D is possibly TRBD1 (6 bases). Germline V gene sequence: CDR1 LNHNV, CDR2 YYDKDF (reference sequence). The CDR3 has 17 amino acids. Trimming shortened V by 2 bases and J by 2 bases, and 16 bases separated the two germline ends. CDR3 DNA sequence: TGTGCCACCAGCAGACAATCCAGGGGTCGAGGCAATCAGCCCCAGCATTTT. Encoded protein: CATSRQSRGRGNQPQHF.

This rearrangement joins TRBV27 to TRBJ2-3, with 9 nucleotides matching TRBD2. The CDR3 is 14 residues long. V lost 6 bases to trimming and J lost 4 bases; unmatched junction nucleotides: 5. Germline loops: CDR1 MNHEY, CDR2 SMNVEV (reference sequence). The CDR3, as DNA: TGTGCCAGCAGGTTTAGCGGGAGTCCAGATACGCAGTATTTT. It is translated as CASRFSGSPDTQYF.

The chain recombines TRBV9 with TRBJ1-1; D unresolved. The V gene's germline CDR1 is SGDLS and CDR2 YYNGEE. Between the trimmed V and J ends, which lost 4 bases and 5 bases, there was a span of 12 bases. This CDR3 region has 13 residues. CDR3 sequence (DNA): TGTGCCAGCAGCCCCGACGGGAGGACTGAAGCTTTCTTT. Protein: CASSPDGRTEAFF.

This clone was seen once. This chain links TRBV5-4 with TRBJ2-5; 8 nucleotides line up with TRBD2. Germline V gives CDR1 SGHNT, CDR2 YYREEE (reference sequence). V trimming: 1 base; J trimming: 5 bases; junction bases outside the gene matches: 4. CDR3 length: 14 amino acids. The DNA for the CDR3 is TGTGCCAGCAGCTTGAAAGCGGGAGACGAGACCCAGTACTTC. Amino acids: CASSLKAGDETQYF.

V usage is TRBV6-4 and J usage is TRBJ2-3, with 10 positions matching TRBD1. The germline gives CDR1 MRHNA, CDR2 SNTAGT. V was pared by 2 bases and J by 4 bases, with 0 bases of the junction left unmatched. The CDR3 is 14 amino acids. CDR3 region: CASSDGQGADTQYF. In nucleotides, the CDR3 is TGTGCCAGCAGTGACGGACAGGGGGCAGATACGCAGTATTTT.

The chain is built from TRBV27 and TRBJ1-5, with D possibly being TRBD1 (5 bases). CDR3 length equals 12 residues. The ends were cut back, 1 base at V and 16 bases at J, with 14 bases in the middle. CDR1 and CDR2 from the germline V gene are MNHEY and SMNVEV (reference sequence). This CDR3 reads CASSLWGGRVHF. The CDR3 DNA sequence: TGTGCCAGCAGTTTATGGGGCGGACGAGTACATTTT.

This clone has just a few counts. This chain joins TRBV19 and TRBJ1-5; D is unresolved. Trimming removed 2 bases at V and 0 bases at J, with 8 bases between. This CDR3 is 15 amino acids long. Germline CDR1 and CDR2: LNHDA and SQIVND (reference sequence). The CDR3 here is CASSINPYSNQPQHF. The CDR3 nucleotides are TGTGCCAGTAGTATAAATCCCTATAGCAATCAGCCCCAGCATTTT.

V usage is TRBV6-5 and J usage is TRBJ2-7, with 9 bases matching TRBD1. The CDR3 sequence is 14 residues long. Germline V CDR1 and CDR2: MNHEY, SVGAGI. The ends lost 5 bases at V and 3 bases at J; junction bases unmatched: 5. CDR3 loop: CASSGTGWVYEQYF. The CDR3, as DNA: TGTGCCAGCAGTGGGACAGGGTGGGTCTACGAGCAGTACTTC.

As regards this clone: The junction departs from the called germline gene at one end, perhaps through a read error. V gene TRBV4-1 combines with J gene TRBJ2-1; 9 nucleotides agree with TRBD2. This CDR3 has 15 residues. Germline assignment: CDR1 MGHRA and CDR2 YSYEKL. The DNA for the CDR3 is TGCGCCAGCAGCCAATTAGCGGGAGCCTACAATGAGCAGCTCTTC. Its protein is CASSQLAGAYNEQLF.

The rearrangement uses TRBV5-4 and TRBJ1-2, with 11 bases fitting TRBD1. Losses at the gene ends were 2 bases for V and 4 bases for J; bases not matched to a gene: 4. The germline V gene has CDR1 SGHNT and CDR2 YYREEE (reference sequence). The CDR3 extends over 15 amino acids. This CDR3 reads CASSLGQGASYGYTF. The CDR3 coding sequence is TGTGCCAGCAGCTTAGGACAGGGGGCTTCCTATGGCTACACCTTC.

The chain links TRBV27 to TRBJ1-2; 8 nucleotides line up with TRBD1. This CDR3 contains 20 residues. Germline V gene sequence: CDR1 MNHEY, CDR2 SMNVEV (reference sequence). The V and J ends lost 1 base and 5 bases, in that order; junction bases with no gene match: 21. The CDR3 nucleotides are TGTGCCAGCAGTTTATTTGCCCTCCGGGACAGGTGGGGGGATTGGTATGGCTACACCTTC. It is translated as CASSLFALRDRWGDWYGYTF.

The chain joins TRBV30 to TRBJ1-4; D is unclear. Trimming shortened V by 4 bases and J by 5 bases, and 14 bases separated the two germline ends. The CDR3 consists of 14 residues. Germline CDR1 GTSNPN, CDR2 SVGIG (reference sequence). The CDR3 reads CAWTLVHYNEKLFF. CDR3 in DNA: TGTGCCTGGACCTTGGTGCACTACAATGAAAAACTGTTTTTT.

V is TRBV4-1 and J is TRBJ2-6, with 10 bases identical to TRBD1. The CDR3 is 18 residues long. The germline V gene has CDR1 MGHRA and CDR2 YSYEKL. Trimming removed 2 bases from V and 2 bases from J; junction bases left unmatched: 6. The CDR3 sequence: CASSQNLDRGTGANVLTF. In DNA form, the CDR3 reads TGCGCCAGCAGCCAAAATCTGGACAGGGGGACTGGGGCCAACGTCCTGACTTTC.

The chain employs TRBV19 and TRBJ2-1; 10 bases agree with TRBD2. Germline CDR1 and CDR2: LNHDA and SQIVND (reference sequence). Trimming removed 6 bases from V and 4 bases from J; junction bases left unmatched: 6. The CDR3 has 15 residues. CDR3 protein: CASRSTSGAYNEQFF. The CDR3 nucleotides are TGTGCCAGTAGGTCTACTAGCGGGGCATACAATGAGCAGTTCTTC.

V and J are TRBV7-6 and TRBJ1-4; 7 nucleotides align to TRBD1. CDR1 is SGHVS and CDR2 is FNYEAQ in the germline V gene. With V trimmed by 2 bases and J by 7 bases, 13 bases remained unmatched. The CDR3 length is 17 residues. CDR3 bases: TGTGCCAGCAGCTTAAGGGGAACGACAGGGAGTACTGAAAAACTGTTTTTT. Its translation: CASSLRGTTGSTEKLFF.

The rearrangement links TRBV19 to TRBJ2-7, with 8 bases matching TRBD2. V was clipped by 3 bases and J by 7 bases; unmatched bases: 8. This CDR3 spans 14 amino acids. Germline lookup yields CDR1 LNHDA and CDR2 SQIVND (reference sequence). This CDR3 is CASSIGNGRGEQYF. The CDR3 bases are TGTGCCAGTAGTATCGGAAACGGGAGGGGGGAGCAGTACTTC.